The rows below give T cell receptor beta chains drawn from one sample of a study of blood T cell repertoires in COVID-19. This table comes from immunoSEQ multiplex PCR, and its TCRdb copy is limited to in-frame clones, with some not included. The sample carries about 49,000 clones, approximately 95% recorded once. Specimen: peripheral blood. Receptors originate from a man between 60 and 75 years old with COVID-19, enrolled during active disease. CDR3s include the opening cysteine and the closing phenylalanine or tryptophan. The D gene is left open where the match is weak. Some rows mark clone size as missing; the rest say once, few, many or name a class of expanded clone.

>TRBJ1-4|.|.|TRBV7-3
TGTGCCAGCAGCGGGATGGGGAGTAACGATGAAAAACTGTTTTTT
CASSGMGSNDEKLFF
>TRBJ1-2|TRBD1|once|TRBV5-8
TGTGCCAGCAGGCATACCGGGACAGAGGGCCGCTATGGCTACACCTTC
CASRHTGTEGRYGYTF
>TRBJ2-2|TRBD2|.|TRBV6-5
TGTGCCAGCAGCGGACTAGCGGGAGGCCCCGGGGAGCTGTTTTTT
CASSGLAGGPGELFF
>TRBJ2-7|TRBD1|.|TRBV5-6
TGTGCCAGCAGCCCGGGACAGGGGGCGCTTGAGCAGTACTTC
CASSPGQGALEQYF
>TRBJ1-4|.|.|TRBV5-1
TGCGCCAGCAGCTTACAAGAGGGAAGGGAAAAACTGTTTTTT
CASSLQEGREKLFF
>TRBJ1-3|.|.|TRBV6-6
TGTGCCAGCGCAAGCGGGGGGCGGGTAGACACCATATATTTT
CASASGGRVDTIYF
>TRBJ2-1|TRBD2|.|TRBV3-1/TRBV3-2
TGTGCCAGCAGCCAGCTAGCGGGAGGGGGTGAGCAGTTCTTC
CASSQLAGGGEQFF
>TRBJ1-5|.|.|TRBV4-1
TGCGCCAGCAGCCAAGAAGCGGTTGGCAATCAGCCCCAGCATTTT
CASSQEAVGNQPQHF
>TRBJ1-2|TRBD1|.|TRBV7-2
TGTGCCAGCAGCTTAGGGACAGGGGTTGGCTACACCTTC
CASSLGTGVGYTF
>TRBJ2-7|.|.|TRBV27
TGTGCCAGCAGTTTGGCGATGCGGGGTTCCGAGCAGTACTTC
CASSLAMRGSEQYF
>TRBJ2-7|.|.|TRBV6-2/TRBV6-3
TGTGCCAGCAGTTACTCGGTTAGCGGCGGATTTTCCTACGAGCAGTACTTC
CASSYSVSGGFSYEQYF
>TRBJ2-5|.|.|TRBV11-3
TGTGCCAGCAGCCCCCTTAACAGGGAAGAGACCCAGTACTTC
CASSPLNREETQYF
>TRBJ1-2|TRBD1|once|TRBV5-1
TGCGCCAGCAGCCCTTGGACAGGGGGCTACACCTTC
CASSPWTGGYTF
>TRBJ2-7|.|.|TRBV25-1
TGTGCCAGCAGTGAATCGGGTCTCTACGAGCAGTACTTC
CASSESGLYEQYF
>TRBJ1-2|.|.|TRBV9
TGTGCCAGCCGGGGTGATTCCTATGGCTACACCTTC
CASRGDSYGYTF
>TRBJ1-5|.|.|TRBV19
TGTGCCAGTAGTACTTACAGAGATAGCAATCAGCCCCAGCATTTT
CASSTYRDSNQPQHF
>TRBJ1-1|.|.|TRBV3-1/TRBV3-2
TGTGCCAGCAGCCGCGTATCGAACACTGAAGCTTTCTTT
CASSRVSNTEAFF
>TRBJ2-1|TRBD2|.|TRBV14
TGTGCCAGCAGCCAAGGGGGCCGACTAGCGGTTTACAATGAGCAGTTCTTC
CASSQGGRLAVYNEQFF
>TRBJ1-6|.|.|TRBV28
TGTGCCAGCAGGTCCAATCACTATAATTCACCCCTCCACTTT
CASRSNHYNSPLHF
>TRBJ1-2|TRBD1|few|TRBV6-5
TGTGCCAGCAGTTACACCGGACAGGGTTCCGGCTACACCTTC
CASSYTGQGSGYTF
>TRBJ2-2|TRBD1|.|TRBV19
TGTGCCAGTAGTATTATGGACAGGGGGGTCGGGGAGCTGTTTTTT
CASSIMDRGVGELFF
>TRBJ2-3|TRBD2|.|TRBV30
TGTGCCTGGAGGGCTAGCCTGACTAGCGTCTACCTAAGCACAGATACGCAGTATTTT
CAWRASLTSVYLSTDTQYF
>TRBJ1-4|.|.|TRBV9
TGTGCCAGCAGCGTTCAAGGGGGAACTAATGAAAAACTGTTTTTT
CASSVQGGTNEKLFF
>TRBJ2-1|TRBD2|.|TRBV3-1/TRBV3-2
TGTGCCAGCAGCCAAAGAGGGCTAGCGGGAGGCGATGAGCAGTTCTTC
CASSQRGLAGGDEQFF
>TRBJ1-2|TRBD1|.|TRBV4-2
TGTGCCAGCAGCCAACTGTCGGGACAGATTCGTGGCTACACCTTC
CASSQLSGQIRGYTF
>TRBJ2-7|TRBD2|once|TRBV5-4
TGTGCCAGCAGCCCGGGACTAGCGGGTGTCTCCTACGAGCAGTACTTC
CASSPGLAGVSYEQYF
>TRBJ2-1|.|.|TRBV19
TGTGCCAGTAGCGACGGACCTGGAACGGGAGACAATGAGCAGTTCTTC
CASSDGPGTGDNEQFF
>TRBJ1-6|TRBD1|.|TRBV25-1
TGTGCCAGCAGAAGTTCGACAGGGCGGAATTCACCCCTCCACTTT
CASRSSTGRNSPLHF
>TRBJ2-7|TRBD1|.|TRBV5-4
TGTGCCAGCATGCGGACAGGGGGAAACCACGAGCAGTACTTC
CASMRTGGNHEQYF
>TRBJ1-2|.|few|TRBV27
TGTGCCAGCAGTTTCGAGGGAAGGGTCCCTCTCTATGGCTACACCTTC
CASSFEGRVPLYGYTF
>TRBJ2-1|TRBD1|.|TRBV14
TGTGCCAGCAGCCCTAAAAGAATGACAGGGCGGCAGTTCTTC
CASSPKRMTGRQFF
>TRBJ1-5|.|few|TRBV27
TGTGCCAGCAGCGGTTCGGGGGTCGGCAATCAGCCCCAGCATTTT
CASSGSGVGNQPQHF
>TRBJ1-4|TRBD1|.|TRBV29-1
TGCAGCGCTAACCCCGGGACAGGGAGTGAAAAACTGTTTTTT
CSANPGTGSEKLFF
>TRBJ1-2|.|.|TRBV6-5
TGTGCCAGCAGTTACTCCAGGGGAGGGGTAAACTATGGCTACACCTTC
CASSYSRGGVNYGYTF
>TRBJ1-1|.|.|TRBV10-2
TGCGCCAGCAGTGAGCTCAGGGAGAACACTGAAGCTTTCTTT
CASSELRENTEAFF
>TRBJ2-1|TRBD1|.|TRBV10-3
TGTGCCATCAGGAACGGACAGGGGGCGAGGAGTGAGCAGTTCTTC
CAIRNGQGARSEQFF
>TRBJ1-6|.|few|TRBV6-5
TGTGCCAGCAGTTACAGTCGGCAGGGTAGTTCACCCCTCCACTTT
CASSYSRQGSSPLHF
>TRBJ2-1|TRBD1|.|TRBV18
TGTGCCAGCTCACCTGCCCGGACAGGCAATGAGCAGTTCTTC
CASSPARTGNEQFF
>TRBJ1-2|.|.|TRBV6-5
TGTGCCAGCAGTTACTTTGGGGGCGGCTATGGCTACACCTTC
CASSYFGGGYGYTF
>TRBJ2-6|.|.|TRBV13
TGTGCCAGCAGCTTAGTTGCCAGGGGCGCATCTGGGGCCAACGTCCTGACTTTC
CASSLVARGASGANVLTF
>TRBJ1-2|.|.|TRBV5-8
TGTGCCAGCAGCCCCGGGGTTATAGGGTCGGGCTATGGCTACACCTTC
CASSPGVIGSGYGYTF
>TRBJ1-4|TRBD1|.|TRBV19
TGTGCCAGTAGACCCCAGGGGGAGGATGAAAAACTGTTTTTT
CASRPQGEDEKLFF
>TRBJ1-2|TRBD1|.|TRBV6-4
TGTGCCAGCAGTGACAACGGGAGGGGGCAGCGGGATGGCTACACCTTC
CASSDNGRGQRDGYTF
>TRBJ1-4|.|.|TRBV6-5
TGTGCCAGCAGTAACGACAGGAGAGATGAAAAACTGTTTTTT
CASSNDRRDEKLFF
>TRBJ1-2|.|once|TRBV25-1
TGTGCCAGCAGTGAACTACCAGGGGTCGGGGGCTACACCTTC
CASSELPGVGGYTF
>TRBJ2-2|TRBD1|.|TRBV7-2
TGTGCCAGCAGCTTTCGACAGGGGGCGAACACCGGGGAGCTGTTTTTT
CASSFRQGANTGELFF